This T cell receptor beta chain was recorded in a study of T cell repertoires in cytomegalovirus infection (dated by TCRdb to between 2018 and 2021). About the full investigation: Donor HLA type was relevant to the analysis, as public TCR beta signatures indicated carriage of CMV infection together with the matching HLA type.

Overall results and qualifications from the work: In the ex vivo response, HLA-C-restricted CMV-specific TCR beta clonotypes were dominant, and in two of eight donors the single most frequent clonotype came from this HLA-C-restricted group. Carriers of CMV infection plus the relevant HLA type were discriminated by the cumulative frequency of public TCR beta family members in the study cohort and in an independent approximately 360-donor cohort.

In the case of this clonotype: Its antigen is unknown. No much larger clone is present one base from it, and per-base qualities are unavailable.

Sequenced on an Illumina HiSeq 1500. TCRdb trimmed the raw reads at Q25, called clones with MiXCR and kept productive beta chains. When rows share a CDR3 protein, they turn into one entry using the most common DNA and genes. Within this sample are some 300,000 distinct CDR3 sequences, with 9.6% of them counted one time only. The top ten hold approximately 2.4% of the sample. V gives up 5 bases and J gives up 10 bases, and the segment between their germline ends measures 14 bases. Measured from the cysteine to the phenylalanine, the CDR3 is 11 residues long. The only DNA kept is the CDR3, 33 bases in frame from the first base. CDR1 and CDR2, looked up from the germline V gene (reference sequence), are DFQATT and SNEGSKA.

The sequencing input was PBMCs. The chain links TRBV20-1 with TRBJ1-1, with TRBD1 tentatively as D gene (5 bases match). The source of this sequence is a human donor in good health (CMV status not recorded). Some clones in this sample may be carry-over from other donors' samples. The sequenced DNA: TGCAGTGCTCCCAGGGAAAGTGTAGCTTTCTTT. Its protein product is CSAPRESVAFF.